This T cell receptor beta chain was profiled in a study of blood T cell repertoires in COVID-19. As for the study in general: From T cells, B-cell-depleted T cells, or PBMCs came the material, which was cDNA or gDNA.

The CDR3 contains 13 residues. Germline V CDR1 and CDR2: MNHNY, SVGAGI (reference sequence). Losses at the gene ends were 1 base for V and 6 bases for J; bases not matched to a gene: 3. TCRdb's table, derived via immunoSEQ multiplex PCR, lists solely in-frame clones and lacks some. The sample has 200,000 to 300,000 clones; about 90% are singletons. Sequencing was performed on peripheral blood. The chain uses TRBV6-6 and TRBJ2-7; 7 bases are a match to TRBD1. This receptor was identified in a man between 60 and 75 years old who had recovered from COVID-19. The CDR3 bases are TGTGCCAGCAGTTACTACACAGGGGTCGAGCAGTACGTC. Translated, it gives CASSYYTGVEQYV.